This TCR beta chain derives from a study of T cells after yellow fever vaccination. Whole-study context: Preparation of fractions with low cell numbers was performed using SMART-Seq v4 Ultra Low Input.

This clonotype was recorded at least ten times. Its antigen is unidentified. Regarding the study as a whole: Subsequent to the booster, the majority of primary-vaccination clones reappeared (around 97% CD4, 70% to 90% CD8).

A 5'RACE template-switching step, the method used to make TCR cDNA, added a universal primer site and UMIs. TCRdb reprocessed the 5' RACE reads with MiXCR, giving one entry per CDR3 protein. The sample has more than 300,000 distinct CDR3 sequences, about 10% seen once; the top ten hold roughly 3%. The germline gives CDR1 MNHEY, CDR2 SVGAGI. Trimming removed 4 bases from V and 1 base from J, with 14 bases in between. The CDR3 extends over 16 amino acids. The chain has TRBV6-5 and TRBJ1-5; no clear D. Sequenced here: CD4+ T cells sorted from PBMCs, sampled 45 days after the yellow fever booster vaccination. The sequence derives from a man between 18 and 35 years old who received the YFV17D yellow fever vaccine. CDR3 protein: CASSSRGPQSNQPQHF. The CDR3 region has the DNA TGTGCCAGCAGTTCTAGAGGTCCCCAAAGCAATCAGCCCCAGCATTTT.